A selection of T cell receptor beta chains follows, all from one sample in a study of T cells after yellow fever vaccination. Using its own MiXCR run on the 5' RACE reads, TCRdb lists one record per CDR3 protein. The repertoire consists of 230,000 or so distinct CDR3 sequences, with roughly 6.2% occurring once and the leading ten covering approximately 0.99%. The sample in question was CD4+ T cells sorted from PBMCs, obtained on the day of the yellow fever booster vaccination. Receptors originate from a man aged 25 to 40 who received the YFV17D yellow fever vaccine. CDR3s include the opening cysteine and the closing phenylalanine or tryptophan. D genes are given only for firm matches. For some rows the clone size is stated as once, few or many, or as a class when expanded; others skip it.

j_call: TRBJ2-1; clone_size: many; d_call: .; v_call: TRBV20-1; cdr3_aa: CSATDLFSYNEQFF; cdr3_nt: TGCAGTGCTACTGACTTGTTCTCCTACAATGAGCAGTTCTTC
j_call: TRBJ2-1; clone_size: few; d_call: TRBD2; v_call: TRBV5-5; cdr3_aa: CASSLPRLAGNNEQFF; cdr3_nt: TGTGCCAGCAGCTTGCCCCGACTAGCGGGTAACAATGAGCAGTTCTTC
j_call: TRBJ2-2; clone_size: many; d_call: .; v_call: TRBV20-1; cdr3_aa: CSARQRGDGELFF; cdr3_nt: TGCAGTGCTAGACAAAGGGGAGACGGGGAGCTGTTTTTT
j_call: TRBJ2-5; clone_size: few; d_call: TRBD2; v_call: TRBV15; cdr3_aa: CATSRGRLAGEEETQYF; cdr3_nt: TGTGCCACCAGCCGAGGGAGACTAGCGGGGGAAGAAGAGACCCAGTACTTC
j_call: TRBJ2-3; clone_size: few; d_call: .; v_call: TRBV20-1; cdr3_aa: CSARYGDTQYF; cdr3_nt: TGCAGTGCTAGATACGGGGATACGCAGTATTTT
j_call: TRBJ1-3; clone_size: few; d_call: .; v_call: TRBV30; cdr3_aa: CAWSEWSGNTIYF; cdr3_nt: TGTGCCTGGAGTGAATGGTCTGGAAACACCATATATTTT
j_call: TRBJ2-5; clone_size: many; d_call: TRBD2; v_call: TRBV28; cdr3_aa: CASSLAQREKTQYF; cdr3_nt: TGTGCCAGCAGTTTAGCCCAGCGGGAGAAGACCCAGTACTTC
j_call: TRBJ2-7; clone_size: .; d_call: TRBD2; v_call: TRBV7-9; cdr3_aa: CASSSTSGYEQYF; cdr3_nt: TGTGCCAGCAGCTCTACTAGCGGGTACGAGCAGTACTTC
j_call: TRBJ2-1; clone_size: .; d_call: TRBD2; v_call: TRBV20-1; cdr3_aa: CSAHAGRWGKGGNEQFF; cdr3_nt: TGCAGTGCTCATGCCGGGAGGTGGGGGAAGGGCGGCAATGAGCAGTTCTTC
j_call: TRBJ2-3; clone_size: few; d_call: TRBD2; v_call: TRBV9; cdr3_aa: CASCWTSGDTQYF; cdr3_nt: TGTGCCAGCTGCTGGACTAGCGGAGATACGCAGTATTTT
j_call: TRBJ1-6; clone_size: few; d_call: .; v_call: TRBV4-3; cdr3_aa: CASSPSSTVYNSPLHF; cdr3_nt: TGCGCCAGCAGCCCCTCATCGACGGTTTATAATTCACCCCTCCACTTT
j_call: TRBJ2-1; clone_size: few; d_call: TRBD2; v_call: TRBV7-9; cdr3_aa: CASTSIELAGLYNEQFF; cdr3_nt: TGTGCCAGCACCTCAATCGAACTAGCGGGCCTTTACAATGAGCAGTTCTTC
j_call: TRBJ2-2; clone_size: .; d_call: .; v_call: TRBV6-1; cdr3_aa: CASREGPGRTGELFF; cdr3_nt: TGTGCCAGCAGGGAGGGCCCCGGCCGTACCGGGGAGCTGTTTTTT